Listed here are 28 T cell receptor beta chains from one sample, sequenced in a study of blood T cell repertoires in COVID-19. Repertoires were generated with immunoSEQ multiplex PCR, while TCRdb's copy carries only in-frame clones and drops some. Of some 370,000 clones in the sample, about 89% are singletons; the top ten hold 10%. Sequences were obtained from peripheral blood. The receptors were gathered from a woman aged 25 to 39 with COVID-19, enrolled during active disease.

The rearrangement joins TRBV7-3 to TRBJ2-1, with D unclear. The CDR3 sequence is 13 residues long. Deletions cut 5 bases from V and 5 bases from J, with 10 bases between. Germline V gives CDR1 SGHTA, CDR2 FQGTGA. CDR3 nucleotide sequence: TGTGCCAGCAGCCCAAACTTGGACAATGAGCAGTTCTTC. Amino acids: CASSPNLDNEQFF.

This chain's CDR3 is CASSLEGGSGVGEQFF. The CDR3 bases are TGTGCCAGCAGCTTAGAGGGCGGGAGCGGGGTCGGTGAGCAGTTCTTC. This chain links TRBV7-8 with TRBJ2-1, with 7 bases that match TRBD2. This CDR3 contains 16 residues. Germline assignment: CDR1 SGHVS and CDR2 FQNEAQ. Unmatched junction bases numbered 12, after V lost 1 base and J lost 9 bases.

The V gene is TRBV11-2, the J gene TRBJ2-1; 11 bases agree with TRBD1. Germline V gene sequence: CDR1 SGHAT, CDR2 FQNNGV. The CDR3 is made up of 15 amino acids. V lost 5 bases, J lost 3 bases, and 3 bases stayed unmatched. This CDR3 reads CASSPGTGGYNEQFF. The CDR3 bases are TGTGCCAGCAGCCCCGGGACAGGGGGCTACAATGAGCAGTTCTTC. The complete variable domain, with remaining parts taken from reference TRBV11-2 and TRBJ2-1, reads EAGVAQSPRYKIIEKRQSVAFWCNPISGHATLYWYQQILGQGPKLLIQFQNNGVVDDSQLPKDRFSAERLKGVDSTLKIQPAKLEDSAVYLCASSPGTGGYNEQFFGPGTRLTVL.

This clone was recorded once. This chain uses TRBV28 with TRBJ1-4; D possibly corresponds to TRBD1 (5 bases). The germline V gene has CDR1 MDHEN and CDR2 SYDVKM. This CDR3 contains 14 residues. Trimming shortened V by 5 bases and J by 6 bases, and 13 bases separated the two germline ends. The CDR3 reads CASSLLGGDEKLFF. CDR3 in DNA: TGTGCCAGCAGTCTCCTGGGAGGGGATGAAAAACTGTTTTTT. Full variable domain (missing parts from reference TRBV28 and TRBJ1-4): DVKVTQSSRYLVKRTGEKVFLECVQDMDHENMFWYRQDPGLGLRLIYFSYDVKMKEKGDIPEGYSVSREKKERFSLILESASTNQTSMYLCASSLLGGDEKLFFGSGTQLSVL.

The rearrangement uses TRBV3-1 (or the pseudogene TRBV3-2) and TRBJ1-2, with a possible D match to TRBD1 (5 bases). Germline V gene lookup returns CDR1 LGHDT and CDR2 YNNKEL (reference sequence). The CDR3 loop spans 14 amino acids. Trimming stripped 3 bases from V and 5 bases from J, with 13 bases between. The CDR3 bases are TGTGCCAGCAGCCACTTAGACAGCGGGTATGGCTACACCTTC. This codes for CASSHLDSGYGYTF.

Only a few counts were recorded for this clone. This CDR3 is CASSYDPGQLNTEAFF. As DNA, the CDR3 is TGTGCCAGCAGTTATGACCCGGGACAGCTGAACACTGAAGCTTTCTTT. The V gene is TRBV6-5, the J gene TRBJ1-1, with 7 bases matching TRBD1. Germline V gene sequence: CDR1 MNHEY, CDR2 SVGAGI. This CDR3 comprises 16 residues. Unmatched junction bases numbered 7, after V lost 3 bases and J lost 0 bases.

V and J are TRBV25-1 and TRBJ1-4; D is uncertain. The CDR3 is 14 residues long. Germline CDR1 reads MGHDK; CDR2 reads SYGVNS. The germline V and J ends were trimmed by 6 bases and 4 bases, with 12 bases remaining between them. The DNA of the CDR3 is TGTGCCAGCAGGGCGGGCGGAGGTAATGAAAAACTGTTTTTT. It translates to CASRAGGGNEKLFF.

The genes are TRBV7-3 and TRBJ1-1, with TRBD1 as a possible D gene (6 bases). This CDR3 is built from 13 residues. Germline assignment: CDR1 SGHTA and CDR2 FQGTGA. V lost 2 bases to trimming and J lost 10 bases, with 14 bases between them. CDR3 DNA sequence: TGTGCCAGCAGCTTAGCAGGGGCCAGTCGAGCTTTCTTT. It translates to CASSLAGASRAFF.

This clone was observed a single time. The rearrangement uses TRBV28 and TRBJ1-4; no definite D call. The germline V gene encodes CDR1 MDHEN and CDR2 SYDVKM. V dropped 5 bases and J dropped 0 bases, with 19 bases sitting between them. CDR3 size: 18 residues. CDR3 region: CASSPSLMGSATNEKLFF. The CDR3 nucleotides are TGTGCCAGCAGTCCCTCCCTGATGGGCTCAGCAACTAATGAAAAACTGTTTTTT.

The sample holds a few counts of this clone. CDR3 sequence (DNA): TGTGCCAGCAGCCTCGCTTTGGGGCAGGGCAACTATGGCTACACCTTC. Protein sequence: CASSLALGQGNYGYTF. The chain combines TRBV7-2 with TRBJ1-2, with a possible D match to TRBD1 (5 bases). The V gene's germline CDR1 is SGHTA and CDR2 FQGNSA. V dropped 5 bases and J dropped 2 bases, with 18 bases sitting between them. The length of the CDR3 is 16 residues.

The rearrangement uses TRBV21-1 and TRBJ2-3; the D segment call TRBD2 is taken from the table without a DNA check. TRBV21-1 is noted as a pseudogene. The CDR3 is 15 amino acids. Here the CDR3 reads CASGLLGGLTDTQYF. The CDR3 DNA reads as TGTGCCAGCGGCCTATTGGGAGGGCTCACAGATACGCAGTATTTT.

V gene TRBV2 combines with J gene TRBJ2-7, with D perhaps TRBD2 (5 bases). The germline V and J ends were trimmed by 10 bases and 1 base, with 17 bases remaining between them. The CDR3 extends over 14 amino acids. CDR1 and CDR2 (germline): SNHLY, FYNNEI. CDR3 sequence (DNA): TGTGCCACCCAGATTCGTGGCGGGTCCTACGAGCAGTACTTC. This sequence encodes CATQIRGGSYEQYF. Full variable domain (outside the CDR3, taken from reference TRBV2 and TRBJ2-7): EPEVTQTPSHQVTQMGQEVILRCVPISNHLYFYWYRQILGQKVEFLVSFYNNEISEKSEIFDDQFSVERPDGSNFTLKIRSTKLEDSAMYFCATQIRGGSYEQYFGPGTRLTVT.

The chain combines TRBV7-2 with TRBJ2-2; D gene unclear. Germline V gives CDR1 SGHTA, CDR2 FQGNSA. CDR3 size: 14 residues. The V and J ends lost 1 base and 1 base respectively, with 4 bases between them. CDR3 region: CASSLGRNTGELFF. CDR3 coding DNA: TGTGCCAGCAGCTTAGGCAGGAACACCGGGGAGCTGTTTTTT.

The table lists this clone with a count of one. The chain is built from TRBV30 and TRBJ1-2, with D perhaps matching TRBD1 (6 bases). The CDR3 covers 13 residues. The germline gives CDR1 GTSNPN, CDR2 SVGIG (reference sequence). Trimming took 0 bases from V and 8 from J, leaving 13 bases between them. Here the CDR3 reads CAWSVAGAWGYTF. The CDR3 nucleotides are TGTGCCTGGAGTGTTGCGGGGGCATGGGGCTACACCTTC.

The chain couples TRBV7-8 to TRBJ1-1; the D gene is possibly TRBD1 (6 bases). Trimming removed 1 base from V and 1 base from J, with 10 bases in between. CDR1 is SGHVS and CDR2 is FQNEAQ in the germline V gene. This CDR3 contains 15 residues. CDR3: CASSLVGTPNTEAFF. The CDR3 DNA is TGTGCCAGCAGCTTAGTGGGGACACCGAACACTGAAGCTTTCTTT.

The gene calls are TRBV3-1 (or the pseudogene TRBV3-2) and TRBJ2-2; 11 bases line up with TRBD2. The CDR3 spans 14 residues. Germline-derived CDR1 and CDR2 are LGHDT and YNNKEL (reference sequence). V dropped 11 bases and J dropped 3; count of bases not matched to a gene: 5. The CDR3 coding sequence is TGTGCCGTCCTAGCGGGAGGCGACACCGGGGAGCTGTTTTTT. Amino acid sequence: CAVLAGGDTGELFF.

The chain employs TRBV23-1 and TRBJ1-2; no firm D call. TRBV23-1 is an ORF for which the function is uncertain. Trimming pared 8 bases from V and 8 bases from J, leaving 6 bases between. This CDR3 has 9 amino acids. CDR3 residues: CASAGGYTF. CDR3 coding DNA: TGCGCCAGCGCGGGCGGCTACACCTTC.

The chain carries TRBV18 and TRBJ1-1; no definite D call. Trimming pared 1 base from V and 0 bases from J, leaving 9 bases between. The CDR3 spans 15 residues. Germline V gives CDR1 KGHSH, CDR2 LQKENI. CDR3 amino acids: CASSPRVTLNTEAFF. As DNA, the CDR3 is TGTGCCAGCTCACCACGAGTAACGCTGAACACTGAAGCTTTCTTT.

In its sample, this clone was seen once. The genes are TRBV28 and TRBJ2-1, with D perhaps TRBD2 (5 bases). This CDR3 spans 14 amino acids. In germline, CDR1 is MDHEN, CDR2 SYDVKM. Between the trimmed V and J ends, which lost 5 bases and 6 bases, there was a span of 14 bases. The CDR3 here is CASSPRTLGNEQFF. CDR3 bases: TGTGCCAGCAGTCCCAGGACTCTAGGCAATGAGCAGTTCTTC. Using reference TRBV28 and TRBJ2-1 for the parts outside the CDR3, the full variable domain is DVKVTQSSRYLVKRTGEKVFLECVQDMDHENMFWYRQDPGLGLRLIYFSYDVKMKEKGDIPEGYSVSREKKERFSLILESASTNQTSMYLCASSPRTLGNEQFFGPGTRLTVL.

In this sample, this clone turned up once. V is TRBV5-1 and J is TRBJ1-1; D unresolved. There are 13 residues in the CDR3. V lost 4 bases to trimming and J lost 5 bases, with 12 bases between them. Germline CDR1 is SGHRS and CDR2 is YFSETQ. The CDR3 is CASSRGERTEAFF. The CDR3 bases are TGCGCCAGCAGCCGTGGGGAGCGGACTGAAGCTTTCTTT. The variable domain in full, with the rest retrieved from reference TRBV5-1 and TRBJ1-1, is KAGVTQTPRYLIKTRGQQVTLSCSPISGHRSVSWYQQTPGQGLQFLFEYFSETQRNKGNFPGRFSGRQFSNSRSEMNVSTLELGDSALYLCASSRGERTEAFFGQGTRLTVV.

The table lists this clone with a count of one. This chain connects TRBV27 to TRBJ2-5, with 11 bases that match TRBD2. From germline, CDR1 is MNHEY and CDR2 SMNVEV (reference sequence). J lost 2 bases, V lost 5 bases, and 13 bases had no gene match. The CDR3 covers 18 residues. The CDR3 reads CASSGTSGTWYDQETQYF. The CDR3 DNA is TGTGCCAGCAGTGGGACTAGCGGAACCTGGTATGATCAAGAGACCCAGTACTTC.

This clone has a single count. The V call is TRBV11-2, the J call TRBJ1-5; D is undetermined. The CDR3 is made up of 15 amino acids. Germline CDR1 and CDR2: SGHAT and FQNNGV. V dropped 0 bases and J dropped 0 bases, with 6 bases sitting between them. As DNA, the CDR3 is TGTGCCAGCAGCTTAGAGCGGGGTAGCAATCAGCCCCAGCATTTT. Translating it yields CASSLERGSNQPQHF.

This sequence joins TRBV11-2 and TRBJ2-3; no definite D call. V was shortened by 5 bases and J by 3 bases, with 9 bases between the two germline ends. There are 13 residues in the CDR3. Per germline, CDR1 SGHAT and CDR2 FQNNGV. The CDR3 loop reads CASSAEKTDTQYF. Written as DNA, the CDR3 is TGTGCCAGCAGCGCGGAGAAGACAGATACGCAGTATTTT.

This sequence joins TRBV28 and TRBJ2-7; the D is unclear. CDR1 MDHEN and CDR2 SYDVKM come from the germline V gene. The V gene lost 5 bases and the J gene lost 6 bases, with 14 bases spanning the gap. The CDR3 spans 13 residues. CDR3 DNA sequence: TGTGCCAGCAGTGACGGAGCCGTCTCCGAGCAGTACTTC. Amino acid sequence: CASSDGAVSEQYF.

This chain joins TRBV12-5 and TRBJ2-5; 7 bases align to TRBD2. CDR3 length equals 15 residues. Losses at the gene ends were 1 base for V and 5 bases for J; bases not matched to a gene: 7. Per the germline V gene, CDR1 is LGHNT and CDR2 is FRNRAP. This CDR3 is CASGLDAGVRETQYF. The CDR3 DNA follows: TGTGCTAGTGGTTTGGATGCGGGAGTCCGGGAGACCCAGTACTTC. Drawing the rest from reference TRBV12-5 and TRBJ2-5, the complete variable domain is DARVTQTPRHKVTEMGQEVTMRCQPILGHNTVFWYRQTMMQGLELLAYFRNRAPLDDSGMPKDRFSAEMPDATLATLKIQPSEPRDSAVYFCASGLDAGVRETQYFGPGTRLLVL.

This chain links TRBV5-3 with TRBJ2-5; TRBD2 might be the D (6 bases). TRBV5-3 is filed as an ORF, its function uncertain. With 1 base removed from V and 1 base from J, the gap between germline ends came to 8 bases. The CDR3 runs to 14 residues. CDR3 protein: CARSLMEGQETQYF. Written as DNA, the CDR3 is TGTGCCAGAAGCTTGATGGAGGGCCAAGAGACCCAGTACTTC.

Only a few counts were recorded for this clone. CDR3 amino acids: CASSLSGTDTQYF. In nucleotides, the CDR3 is TGTGCCAGCAGCTTATCCGGCACAGATACGCAGTATTTT. This chain joins TRBV7-3 and TRBJ2-3; the D is unclear. CDR1 and CDR2 from the germline V gene are SGHTA and FQGTGA. V dropped 2 bases and J dropped 1 base, with 4 bases sitting between them. The CDR3 sequence is 13 residues long.

CDR3 in amino acids: CASSFPGSDYGYTF. In nucleotides, the CDR3 is TGTGCCAGCAGTTTCCCGGGTAGCGACTATGGCTACACCTTC. The chain joins TRBV6-5 to TRBJ1-2; unclear D gene. Germline lookup yields CDR1 MNHEY and CDR2 SVGAGI. The CDR3 extends over 14 amino acids. Trimming removed 4 bases at V and 3 bases at J, with 12 bases between.